The 25 T cell receptor beta chains below were found in one sample sequenced in a study of T-cell reconstitution after alpha-beta-depleted transplantation in children. A library of TCRbeta sequences, prepared with unique molecular identifiers, was generated. TCRdb reprocessed the PCR reads via MiXCR and lists one record per CDR3 protein. Here the sample spans 750,000 to 950,000 distinct CDR3 sequences, 16% being singletons. The source was PBMCs, mostly from graft donor cells, collected 360 days after TCRalphabeta/CD19-depleted stem cell transplant. These receptor sequences come from a male patient younger than 18 who had a stem cell transplant for acute lymphoblastic leukemia, so the T cells may come from the graft donor.

J is TRBJ2-1 and V is TRBV12-3 or TRBV12-4; 12 nucleotides align to TRBD2. V was pared by 6 bases and J by 8 bases, with 11 bases of the junction left unmatched. The CDR3 has 16 amino acids. CDR3 sequence: CASSDRLAGVVDEQFF. CDR3 in DNA: TGTGCCAGCAGCGACCGACTAGCGGGAGTAGTAGATGAGCAGTTCTTC.

The V and J genes are TRBV29-1 and TRBJ2-6; 11 nucleotides align to TRBD1. This CDR3 spans 17 amino acids. V was pared by 7 bases and J by 1 base, with 9 bases of the junction left unmatched. Germline values: CDR1 SQVTM, CDR2 ANQGSEA. The CDR3 region has the DNA TGCAGCGCCCTGTCCAGGGACAGGGGGTCTGGGGCCAACGTCCTGACTTTC. Encoded protein: CSALSRDRGSGANVLTF.

The CDR3 region is CASIDSAQGGYTF. In nucleotides, the CDR3 is TGTGCCAGCATCGACAGCGCCCAAGGTGGCTACACCTTC. The genes are TRBV7-9 and TRBJ1-2; tentative D call: TRBD1 (5 bases). Germline V gene sequence: CDR1 SEHNR, CDR2 FQNEAQ (reference sequence). This CDR3 spans 13 amino acids. V was trimmed by 7 bases and J by 7 bases, leaving 16 bases between them.

This clonotype was recorded a few times. The J gene is TRBJ1-2, the V gene TRBV6-1; tentatively, D is TRBD1 (6 bases). CDR1 MNHNS and CDR2 SASEGT come from the germline V gene. Trimming took off 7 bases at V and 7 bases at J, with 16 bases between the two ends. This CDR3 contains 13 residues. DNA for the CDR3: TGTGCCAGCACCCCACAGGGTGAAGGTGGCTACACCTTC. Protein product: CASTPQGEGGYTF.

J is TRBJ1-5 and V is TRBV5-6; D possibly corresponds to TRBD1 (5 bases). This CDR3 is built from 15 residues. Germline V gene sequence: CDR1 SGHDT, CDR2 YYEEEE. Deletions cut 0 bases from V and 6 bases from J, with 13 bases between. CDR3 sequence: CASSLGGMRTQPQHF. In DNA, the CDR3 is TGTGCCAGCAGCTTGGGGGGGATGAGGACTCAGCCCCAGCATTTT.

This clonotype has more than one count but fewer than ten. The chain uses TRBV12-3 or TRBV12-4 and TRBJ2-2, with TRBD1 matching over 9 bases. The CDR3 is made up of 17 amino acids. J gave up 6 bases and V 2 bases, and 10 bases lay outside the gene matches. This chain's CDR3 is CASSLKSGTGMSGELFF. The CDR3 DNA reads TGTGCCAGCAGTTTAAAGTCAGGGACAGGGATGTCCGGGGAGCTGTTTTTT.

This clonotype has only a few counts. J is TRBJ2-7 and V is TRBV27; D not resolved. In germline, CDR1 is MNHEY, CDR2 SMNVEV (reference sequence). The V gene lost 8 bases and the J gene lost 2 bases, with 19 bases spanning the gap. This CDR3 region has 15 residues. The chain's CDR3 is CASRIGPAATYEQYF. DNA of the CDR3: TGTGCCAGCCGGATTGGGCCCGCGGCAACCTACGAGCAGTACTTC.

The CDR3 DNA sequence: TGTGCCAGCAGCAAGGCATACTATGCGAACACCGGGGAGCTGTTTTTT. Encoded protein: CASSKAYYANTGELFF. The rearrangement joins TRBV7-2 to TRBJ2-2; no clear D gene. V was shortened by 5 bases and J by 0 bases, with 13 bases between the two germline ends. Germline assignment: CDR1 SGHTA and CDR2 FQGNSA. CDR3 length equals 16 residues.

There are a few counts of this clonotype. The chain recombines TRBV7-2 with TRBJ2-3; TRBD2 matches at 7 bases. CDR3 length equals 16 residues. Germline loops: CDR1 SGHTA, CDR2 FQGNSA. J was trimmed by 6 bases and V by 2 bases; bases with no gene match: 11. In DNA form, the CDR3 reads TGTGCCAGCAGCTTATCTCGGCTAGCGGTGGGGGATACGCAGTATTTT. This translates into CASSLSRLAVGDTQYF.

The chain combines TRBV20-1 with TRBJ1-5; D is uncertain. The V gene's germline CDR1 is DFQATT and CDR2 SNEGSKA (reference sequence). The CDR3 runs 15 residues. Trimming removed 0 bases at V and 2 bases at J, with 11 bases between. In nucleotides, the CDR3 is TGCAGTGCTAGAGATTGGGGAAAGGGCAATCAGCCCCAGCATTTT. It encodes CSARDWGKGNQPQHF.

With respect to this clonotype: This may come from a read error, since a much larger clone is one base off. This rearrangement joins TRBV4-1 to TRBJ2-2; TRBD2 matches 10 bases. The CDR3 is 15 residues long. CDR1 is MGHRA, CDR2 YSYEKL, per germline. CDR3 amino acids: CASSQTGTSAGVLFF. CDR3 sequence (DNA): TGCGCCAGCAGCCAAACCGGGACTAGCGCCGGGGTGCTGTTTTTT.

This clonotype showed up many times. The chain employs TRBV5-1 and TRBJ2-1; D is unclear. The CDR3 is made up of 14 amino acids. CDR1 is SGHRS and CDR2 is YFSETQ in the germline V gene. The ends were cut back, 5 bases at V and 0 bases at J, with 9 bases in the middle. The CDR3 protein is CASRALGSYNEQFF. CDR3 sequence (DNA): TGCGCCAGCAGAGCCTTAGGCTCCTACAATGAGCAGTTCTTC. Full variable domain (rest looked up from reference TRBV5-1 and TRBJ2-1): KAGVTQTPRYLIKTRGQQVTLSCSPISGHRSVSWYQQTPGQGLQFLFEYFSETQRNKGNFPGRFSGRQFSNSRSEMNVSTLELGDSALYLCASRALGSYNEQFFGPGTRLTVL.

This clonotype has a handful of counts. The chain carries TRBV29-1 and TRBJ1-2; D possibly corresponds to TRBD1 (5 bases). Germline values: CDR1 SQVTM, CDR2 ANQGSEA. The CDR3 runs 13 residues. V was cut by 4 bases and J by 8 bases, with 17 bases left in between. This CDR3 reads CSVVDVGGWGYTF. The CDR3 DNA is TGCAGCGTTGTGGATGTGGGGGGATGGGGCTACACCTTC. Full variable domain (missing parts from reference TRBV29-1 and TRBJ1-2): SAVISQKPSRDICQRGTSLTIQCQVDSQVTMMFWYRQQPGQSLTLIATANQGSEATYESGFVIDKFPISRPNLTFSTLTVSNMSPEDSSIYLCSVVDVGGWGYTFGSGTRLTVV.

At least ten counts were recorded for this clonotype. The chain has TRBV7-9 and TRBJ1-4, with TRBD1 identical over 8 bases. V gave up 5 bases and J gave up 4 bases; unmatched junction bases: 6. This CDR3 contains 15 residues. Germline V gene data show CDR1 as SEHNR and CDR2 as FQNEAQ (reference sequence). In nucleotides, the CDR3 is TGTGCCAGCAGCACAGGGGGACAGATTAATGAAAAACTGTTTTTT. This codes for CASSTGGQINEKLFF.

In its sample, this clonotype was seen many times. The CDR3, as DNA: TGTGCCAGCATCGGGGGTCGGAGGCGACGTTACGAGCAGTACTTC. Protein: CASIGGRRRRYEQYF. The chain joins TRBV27 to TRBJ2-7; tentative D call: TRBD2 (6 bases). CDR1 and CDR2 from the germline V gene are MNHEY and SMNVEV (reference sequence). The ends were cut back, 7 bases at V and 4 bases at J, with 20 bases in the middle. The CDR3 totals 15 residues.

The table lists this clonotype with many counts. This chain joins TRBV13 and TRBJ1-1; D possibly corresponds to TRBD1 (5 bases). The V gene lost 5 bases and the J gene lost 11 bases, with 15 bases spanning the gap. The V gene's germline CDR1 is PRHDT and CDR2 FYEKMQ (reference sequence). The length of the CDR3 is 12 residues. The CDR3 bases are TGTGCCAGCAGCGCCGACAGTCCTTGGGCTTTCTTT. As protein: CASSADSPWAFF.

This clonotype has at least ten counts. The CDR3 region is CSVLLPYEQYF. CDR3 nucleotide sequence: TGCAGCGTCCTACTTCCCTACGAGCAGTACTTC. V gene TRBV29-1 combines with J gene TRBJ2-7; D is unresolved. The CDR3 covers 11 residues. The V end was cut by 6 bases, the J end by 2 bases, with 8 bases between. The germline CDR1 and CDR2 sequences are SQVTM and ANQGSEA.

CDR3 sequence: CAADGLHRTYEQYF. The CDR3, as DNA: TGTGCCGCGGATGGACTCCACAGGACCTACGAGCAGTACTTC. The rearrangement links TRBV21-1 to TRBJ2-7; the listed D gene, TRBD1, was not tested against the DNA. TRBV21-1 is a recognized pseudogene. This CDR3 has 14 residues.

In its sample, this clonotype was seen a few times. The chain carries TRBV7-3 and TRBJ2-1; 9 positions match TRBD2. V shed 0 bases and J 12 bases; nucleotides not matched to a gene: 15. Germline CDR1 and CDR2: SGHTA and FQGTGA. The CDR3 spans 17 residues. CDR3 coding DNA: TGTGCCAGCAGCTTAACGGATAGTACTGCGGGAGGGCCGGGGCAGTTCTTC. Translating gives CASSLTDSTAGGPGQFF.

V usage is TRBV29-1 and J usage is TRBJ2-1; TRBD2 might be the D (5 bases). The CDR3 is 10 amino acids. The V end was cut by 4 bases, the J end by 13 bases, with 11 bases between. Per germline, CDR1 SQVTM and CDR2 ANQGSEA. The CDR3 DNA sequence: TGCAGCGTTGGTTCGGGGATTCAGTTCTTC. Its protein is CSVGSGIQFF.

This rearrangement joins TRBV10-3 to TRBJ2-7; D is uncertain. The CDR3 sequence is 12 residues long. Per the germline V gene, CDR1 is ENHRY and CDR2 is SYGVKD. Trimming removed 3 bases at V and 6 bases at J, with 9 bases between. This CDR3 reads CAISEVASEQYF. CDR3 bases: TGTGCCATCAGTGAAGTTGCTAGCGAGCAGTACTTC.

In this sample, this clonotype turned up a few times. The V and J genes are TRBV12-3 or TRBV12-4 and TRBJ2-2; D is unclear. The CDR3 has 15 amino acids. The V end was cut by 5 bases, the J end by 7 bases, with 17 bases between. DNA of the CDR3: TGTGCCAGCAGTGCCCCCGACTCCCTGGGCGGGGAGCTGTTTTTT. Translation: CASSAPDSLGGELFF.

There are a few counts of this clonotype. The V and J genes are TRBV7-6 and TRBJ2-1; perhaps TRBD2 as D (5 bases). CDR1 is SGHVS and CDR2 is FNYEAQ in the germline V gene. The length of the CDR3 is 16 residues. The ends were cut back, 5 bases at V and 5 bases at J, with 19 bases in the middle. CDR3 bases: TGTGCCAGCAGCCCAAAGACTTTCCGGGATGACAATGAGCAGTTCTTC. Protein: CASSPKTFRDDNEQFF. The whole variable domain, filled in from reference TRBV7-6 and TRBJ2-1, reads GAGVSQSPRYKVTKRGQDVALRCDPISGHVSLYWYRQALGQGPEFLTYFNYEAQQDKSGLPNDRFSAERPEGSISTLTIQRTEQRDSAMYRCASSPKTFRDDNEQFFGPGTRLTVL.

The chain links TRBV27 to TRBJ2-7, with D perhaps matching TRBD2 (6 bases). V lost 5 bases, J lost 3 bases, and 17 bases lay in between. There are 15 residues in the CDR3. Germline V gene data show CDR1 as MNHEY and CDR2 as SMNVEV (reference sequence). The CDR3 spells CASSPHRREFYEQYF. CDR3 DNA: TGTGCCAGCAGTCCCCACAGGAGGGAGTTCTACGAGCAGTACTTC.

The chain couples TRBV6-5 to TRBJ2-3, with 13 bases lining up with TRBD2. Germline V gives CDR1 MNHEY, CDR2 SVGAGI. The CDR3 is 17 residues long. The ends lost 2 bases at V and 5 bases at J; junction bases unmatched: 7. This CDR3 is CASSYPTSGRGGDTQYF. As DNA, the CDR3 is TGTGCCAGCAGTTACCCCACTAGCGGGAGGGGGGGAGATACGCAGTATTTT.